This TCR beta chain was captured in a study of Ad26.COV2.S vaccination and SARS-CoV-2 variants. Findings of the study overall: Analyses of TCR breadth and depth may have underestimated total T cell responses.

Germline V gene sequence: CDR1 MNHEY, CDR2 SVGAGI. Unmatched junction bases numbered 7, after V lost 8 bases and J lost 2 bases. CDR3 size: 14 residues. A note on this clone: What it recognizes is unknown.

Sequencing used immunoSEQ multiplex PCR; TCRdb keeps in-frame clones, though not all of them. The sample has roughly 100,000 clones; 80% are singletons. This TCR was recovered from a human donor who had recovered from COVID-19. This sample comprised peripheral blood, obtained after recovery from COVID-19. The chain combines TRBV6-5 with TRBJ1-2; 8 bases match TRBD1. For the CDR3, the DNA is TGTGCCAGCGCCCCCGGGACAGGAAACTATGGCTACACCTTC. Protein: CASAPGTGNYGYTF.